The entry that follows covers one T cell receptor (beta chain) sequence. The Seattle patients joined while their infection was active and were tracked longitudinally afterward. This sample was included in a study of blood T cell repertoires in COVID-19. Study summary: The cDNA or gDNA used as material had been derived from T cells, B-cell-depleted T cells, or PBMCs.

Original methodology: Amplification with reference gene primers provided the estimates of nucleated cell counts. Assay used: immunoSEQ multiplex PCR; TCRdb lists only in-frame clones, some missing. The D gene and trimming were derived from the DNA, and the V and J assignments and clone size from that table. The sample lists approximately 480,000 clones; roughly nine tenths were seen once. Looked up from germline, CDR1 is SEHNR and CDR2 is FQNEAQ (reference sequence). CDR3 length equals 17 residues. Trimming took 0 bases from V and 0 from J, leaving 15 bases between them. Sequenced: peripheral blood. This receptor was identified in a man younger than 35 with COVID-19, enrolled during active disease. This sequence joins TRBV7-9 and TRBJ2-7; D may be TRBD1 (5 bases). CDR3 nucleotides: TGTGCCAGCAGCTTAGCGCGACAGACTTTTTCCTCCTACGAGCAGTACTTC. This codes for CASSLARQTFSSYEQYF.